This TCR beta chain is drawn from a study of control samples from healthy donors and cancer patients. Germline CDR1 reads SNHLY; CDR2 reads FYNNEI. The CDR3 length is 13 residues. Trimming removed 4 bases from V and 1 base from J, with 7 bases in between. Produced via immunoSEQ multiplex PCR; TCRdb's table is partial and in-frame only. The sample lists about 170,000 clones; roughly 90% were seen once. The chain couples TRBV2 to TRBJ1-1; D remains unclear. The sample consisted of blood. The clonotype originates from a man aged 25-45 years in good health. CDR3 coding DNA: TGTGCCAGCAGTGTCTTGGGGAACACTGAAGCTTTCTTT. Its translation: CASSVLGNTEAFF.